This T cell receptor beta chain originates from a study of shared clonotypes between healthy human individuals. Overall study results and limits: Larger estimated richness was generally seen in naive subsets than in memory subsets.

V was pared by 3 bases and J by 7 bases, with 5 bases of the junction left unmatched. Germline V gene data show CDR1 as SEHNR and CDR2 as FQNEAQ (reference sequence). This CDR3 comprises 14 residues. This clone showed up many times. Its antigen is undetermined. The repertoire was sequenced with immunoSEQ multiplex PCR; TCRdb's copy has only in-frame clones and lacks some. Among about 1.1 million clones, 75% to 80% were seen once, and the ten largest hold 0.61%. Sequenced: memory CD4+ T cells from PBMCs. Subset of the sample: CD45RA-negative fraction. The rearrangement links TRBV7-9 to TRBJ1-4; 7 bases fit TRBD1. The receptor comes from a man younger than 35 in good health. Some clones in this sample may be carry-over from other donors' samples. CDR3 in amino acids: CASSFINRGEKLFF. The CDR3 DNA reads TGTGCCAGCAGCTTCATTAACAGGGGTGAAAAACTGTTTTTT.